This passage covers 27 T cell receptor beta chains from one sample sequenced in a study of T-cell reconstitution after alpha-beta-depleted transplantation in children listed by TCRdb under 2016. The method behind the library was PCR. Sequencing instrument: Illumina HiSeq 2500. TCR libraries were prepared with molecular barcoding, using unique molecular identifiers to normalize TCRbeta repertoire quantification. The public reads were quality trimmed at Q25 with fastp and then assembled into clones with MiXCR by TCRdb, keeping productive beta chains. Rows are unified per CDR3 protein, each entry keeping the most common DNA and genes. Present in this sample are 250,000 to 350,000 distinct CDR3 sequences, 9.9% of which were seen just once. The ten most abundant clones make up about 9.5% of the sample. The sequencing here drew on PBMCs from the stem cell graft donor, taken from the stem cell graft. The origin of the receptors is a human donor who donated a stem cell graft to a child with SCID.

This clonotype appeared a few times. V usage is TRBV7-7 and J usage is TRBJ2-3; D not certain. The germline gives CDR1 SSHAT, CDR2 FNYEAQ (reference sequence). V lost 2 bases and J lost 4, with 7 bases in between. The CDR3 is 13 residues long. The CDR3 spells CASSLNRADTQYF. CDR3 nucleotide sequence: TGTGCCAGCAGCTTAAATAGGGCAGATACGCAGTATTTT.

The gene calls are TRBV5-1 and TRBJ2-5; tentative D call: TRBD1 (6 bases). Deletions cut 4 bases from V and 2 bases from J, with 12 bases between. Looked up from germline, CDR1 is SGHRS and CDR2 is YFSETQ. This CDR3 contains 14 residues. As DNA, the CDR3 is TGCGCCAGCAGCGATCCCGACAGGCAAGAGACCCAGTACTTC. It is translated as CASSDPDRQETQYF. Looking up the rest from reference TRBV5-1 and TRBJ2-5 gives the full variable domain: KAGVTQTPRYLIKTRGQQVTLSCSPISGHRSVSWYQQTPGQGLQFLFEYFSETQRNKGNFPGRFSGRQFSNSRSEMNVSTLELGDSALYLCASSDPDRQETQYFGPGTRLLVL.

The chain is built from TRBV4-2 and TRBJ2-7, with 8 nucleotides matching TRBD1. There are 14 residues in the CDR3. CDR1 and CDR2 (germline): LGHNA, YNFKEQ. V dropped 2 bases and J dropped 3; count of bases not matched to a gene: 3. The CDR3 nucleotides are TGTGCCAGCAGCCAACGGACAGGGTTCTACGAGCAGTACTTC. This codes for CASSQRTGFYEQYF.

V usage is TRBV9 and J usage is TRBJ1-6, with D uncertain. The CDR3 runs 14 residues. Looked up from germline, CDR1 is SGDLS and CDR2 is YYNGEE. The ends were cut back, 6 bases at V and 10 bases at J, with 17 bases in the middle. The CDR3 reads CASTPYLEDSPLHF. The CDR3 nucleotides are TGTGCCAGCACCCCCTACTTGGAAGACTCACCCCTCCACTTT. The entire variable domain, with the rest obtained from reference TRBV9 and TRBJ1-6, is as follows: DSGVTQTPKHLITATGQRVTLRCSPRSGDLSVYWYQQSLDQGLQFLIQYYNGEERAKGNILERFSAQQFPDLHSELNLSSLELGDSALYFCASTPYLEDSPLHFGNGTRLTVT.

This chain connects TRBV12-3 or TRBV12-4 to TRBJ2-5; unclear D gene. The CDR3 has 13 amino acids. The V and J ends lost 6 bases and 0 bases respectively, with 8 bases between them. This CDR3 is CASRQYDQETQYF. CDR3 in DNA: TGTGCCAGCAGACAGTACGACCAAGAGACCCAGTACTTC.

This clonotype was seen ten or more times. The chain uses TRBV7-9 and TRBJ2-5, with a weak D call TRBD1 (6 bases). CDR1 and CDR2 (germline): SEHNR, FQNEAQ (reference sequence). V was trimmed by 7 bases and J by 2 bases, leaving 14 bases between them. The CDR3 consists of 14 residues. CDR3 nucleotides: TGTGCCAGCACCGTCGGGACAACACAAGAGACCCAGTACTTC. Its protein product is CASTVGTTQETQYF.

The rearrangement links TRBV20-1 to TRBJ2-7; 10 bases are shared with TRBD2. The CDR3 sequence is 15 residues long. Germline V CDR1 and CDR2: DFQATT, SNEGSKA (reference sequence). The J segment lost 0 bases and the V segment lost 6 bases, leaving 8 bases of the junction unmatched. The CDR3 DNA reads as TGCAGTGCCAATCAGACTAGCGGGTCCTCCTACGAGCAGTACTTC. Translated, it gives CSANQTSGSSYEQYF.

This clonotype has only a few counts. The chain recombines TRBV20-1 with TRBJ1-6, with TRBD1 as a possible D gene (5 bases). This CDR3 is 14 amino acids long. Per germline, CDR1 DFQATT and CDR2 SNEGSKA (reference sequence). V was clipped by 6 bases and J by 7 bases, with 16 bases between them. For the CDR3, the DNA is TGCAGTGCCCGAGAGGGGCCCGGGAATTCACCCCTCCACTTT. Its protein is CSAREGPGNSPLHF.

This clonotype was seen repeatedly, ten times or more. The gene calls are TRBV5-1 and TRBJ1-1; D is perhaps TRBD1 (6 bases). This CDR3 spans 15 amino acids. Deletions cut 5 bases from V and 1 base from J, with 15 bases between. The germline V gene encodes CDR1 SGHRS and CDR2 YFSETQ. The CDR3 DNA reads TGCGCCAGCAGGACAGCCGGGACAACGAACACTGAAGCTTTCTTT. It encodes CASRTAGTTNTEAFF.

For the CDR3, the DNA is TGTGCCAGCAGTTACTTGCCCGAAGAGACCCAGTACTTC. The encoded protein is CASSYLPEETQYF. V is TRBV6-5 and J is TRBJ2-5; the D is unclear. Germline loops: CDR1 MNHEY, CDR2 SVGAGI. Trimming removed 1 base from V and 3 bases from J, with 6 bases in between. The CDR3 sequence is 13 residues long.

The V and J genes are TRBV12-3 or TRBV12-4 and TRBJ2-7; D gene ambiguous. The V end was cut by 3 bases, the J end by 6 bases, with 12 bases between. This CDR3 has 13 residues. The CDR3 is CASSLPRVGEQYF. The CDR3 nucleotides read TGTGCCAGCAGTTTGCCTCGGGTCGGCGAGCAGTACTTC.

In this sample, this clonotype turned up a few times. The chain has TRBV12-3 or TRBV12-4 and TRBJ1-5, with D hard to call. The CDR3 sequence is 13 residues long. Deletions cut 3 bases from V and 6 bases from J, with 9 bases between. The CDR3 DNA reads TGTGCCAGCAGTTTGGAAAAGCGTCAGCCCCAGCATTTT. This translates into CASSLEKRQPQHF.

This clonotype has ten or more counts. This chain joins TRBV15 and TRBJ1-5; D is perhaps TRBD1 (5 bases). V shed 0 bases and J shed 3 bases, with 9 bases lying between them. The CDR3 consists of 15 residues. CDR1 is LNHNV and CDR2 is YYDKDF in the germline V gene (reference sequence). The CDR3 region is CATSREMTANQPQHF. The CDR3 DNA is TGTGCCACCAGCAGAGAAATGACAGCCAATCAGCCCCAGCATTTT. Variable domain in full (rest from reference TRBV15 and TRBJ1-5): DAMVIQNPRYQVTQFGKPVTLSCSQTLNHNVMYWYQQKSSQAPKLLFHYYDKDFNNEADTPDNFQSRRPNTSFCFLDIRSPGLGDTAMYLCATSREMTANQPQHFGDGTRLSIL.

This clonotype was found a few times. The chain couples TRBV5-1 to TRBJ1-1; D is possibly TRBD1 (5 bases). This CDR3 is built from 15 residues. V gave up 4 bases and J gave up 1 base, with 14 bases separating them. Looked up from germline, CDR1 is SGHRS and CDR2 is YFSETQ. This CDR3 is CASSPPPGQNTEAFF. The CDR3 DNA follows: TGCGCCAGCAGCCCACCTCCCGGACAGAACACTGAAGCTTTCTTT.

This clonotype was seen ten or more times. The rearrangement uses TRBV10-3 and TRBJ2-1; D is perhaps TRBD1 (6 bases). Germline CDR1 ENHRY, CDR2 SYGVKD. This CDR3 spans 14 amino acids. The ends were cut back, 1 base at V and 6 bases at J, with 10 bases in the middle. The DNA of the CDR3 is TGTGCCATCAGTGAGTTACAGGGCGGCAATGAGCAGTTCTTC. As protein: CAISELQGGNEQFF.

This clonotype was seen only a few times. V and J are TRBV10-3 and TRBJ1-4; D is ambiguous. V gave up 0 bases and J gave up 4 bases, with 6 bases separating them. Germline-derived CDR1 and CDR2 are ENHRY and SYGVKD. This CDR3 spans 14 amino acids. The DNA of the CDR3 is TGTGCCATCAGTGAGTCTCGTGGTAATGAAAAACTGTTTTTT. Amino acid sequence: CAISESRGNEKLFF.

This chain joins TRBV20-1 and TRBJ2-3, with 10 bases matching TRBD2. Germline CDR1 DFQATT, CDR2 SNEGSKA (reference sequence). The V segment lost 4 bases and the J segment 6 bases; nucleotides outside the gene matches: 4. This CDR3 comprises 13 residues. For the CDR3, the DNA is TGCAGTGCTATTAGCGGGGGGTTTGATACGCAGTATTTT. It codes for CSAISGGFDTQYF.

This clonotype was observed a few times. This rearrangement joins TRBV7-9 to TRBJ2-5; TRBD2 is a possible D gene (6 bases). V was pared by 6 bases and J by 5 bases, with 13 bases between. The CDR3 totals 13 residues. Germline CDR1 SEHNR, CDR2 FQNEAQ (reference sequence). Here the CDR3 DNA reads TGTGCCAGCAGTAGGGACTCTGGGGAGACCCAGTACTTC. Translating it yields CASSRDSGETQYF.

This clonotype was detected only a few times. The chain couples TRBV24-1 to TRBJ2-1; possible D gene TRBD2, 5 bases. The germline CDR1 and CDR2 sequences are KGHDR and SFDVKD. This CDR3 has 16 residues. V was pared by 3 bases and J by 0 bases, with 11 bases between. The CDR3, as DNA: TGTGCCACCAGTGATGCGGCGGGTAGCTCCTACAATGAGCAGTTCTTC. Translated, it gives CATSDAAGSSYNEQFF.

This clonotype has only a few counts. The chain couples TRBV6-5 to TRBJ1-5, with D tentatively TRBD1 (5 bases). Looked up from germline, CDR1 is MNHEY and CDR2 is SVGAGI. CDR3 size: 15 residues. Trimming took 6 bases from V and 1 from J, leaving 13 bases between them. The CDR3 sequence is CASRAGTQSNQPQHF. DNA of the CDR3: TGTGCCAGCAGGGCCGGGACGCAGAGCAATCAGCCCCAGCATTTT.

As regards this clonotype: Germline and junction disagree at one end, which may indicate a read error. The chain couples TRBV20-1 to TRBJ2-6; 8 bases align to TRBD1. Germline V gene sequence: CDR1 DFQATT, CDR2 SNEGSKA (reference sequence). There are 15 residues in the CDR3. CDR3 protein: CSARTGSGGDNVLTF. DNA of the CDR3: TGCAGTGCCCGGACAGGGTCTGGTGGGGACAACGTCCTGACTTTC.

This clonotype occurred a few times. The V call is TRBV10-2, the J call TRBJ2-5; no firm D call. Germline lookup yields CDR1 WSHSY and CDR2 SAAADI. V was clipped by 1 base and J by 2 bases, with 8 bases between them. The CDR3 totals 14 residues. This CDR3 is CASSEFLDQETQYF. CDR3 sequence (DNA): TGCGCCAGCAGTGAGTTTTTAGATCAAGAGACCCAGTACTTC.

Notes on this clonotype: One junction end does not reproduce the germline sequence, and a read error may be involved. The chain links TRBV3-1 to TRBJ2-7; a possible D gene is TRBD1 (5 bases). The germline V gene encodes CDR1 LGHDT and CDR2 YNNKEL (reference sequence). The CDR3 loop spans 11 amino acids. CDR3 sequence: CASSQAWGLHF. In DNA form, the CDR3 reads TGTGCCAGCAGCCAAGCCTGGGGCTTACACTTC.

V usage is TRBV2 and J usage is TRBJ1-6; D is undetermined. Germline CDR1 reads SNHLY; CDR2 reads FYNNEI. V was cut by 1 base and J by 10 bases, with 14 bases left in between. The CDR3 is made up of 15 amino acids. The CDR3 spells CASSEELGSRSPLHF. The DNA of the CDR3 is TGTGCCAGCAGTGAAGAATTAGGGTCCCGCTCACCCCTCCACTTT.

This chain links TRBV12-3 or TRBV12-4 with TRBJ2-4; TRBD2 matches 14 bases. The CDR3 has 17 amino acids. Trimming removed 5 bases from V and 3 bases from J; junction bases left unmatched: 6. This CDR3 is CASSPTSGGVGKNIQYF. The CDR3 bases are TGTGCCAGCAGTCCGACTAGCGGGGGGGTAGGCAAAAACATTCAGTACTTC.

This clonotype has a handful of counts. The chain carries TRBV20-1 and TRBJ2-7, with D possibly matching TRBD2 (5 bases). The germline V gene has CDR1 DFQATT and CDR2 SNEGSKA (reference sequence). The CDR3 length is 15 residues. The germline V and J ends were trimmed by 0 bases and 2 bases, with 14 bases remaining between them. CDR3 sequence (DNA): TGCAGTGCTAGAGATTTCGGGGAGTCGACCTACGAGCAGTACTTC. It yields the protein CSARDFGESTYEQYF.

This clonotype has more than one count but fewer than ten. The chain carries TRBV7-8 and TRBJ2-5; weak D call: TRBD1 (6 bases). Germline values: CDR1 SGHVS, CDR2 FQNEAQ. This CDR3 has 15 residues. Trimming pared 2 bases from V and 5 bases from J, leaving 15 bases between. CDR3 loop: CASSLLQGRWETQYF. CDR3 DNA sequence: TGTGCCAGCAGCTTACTACAGGGACGGTGGGAGACCCAGTACTTC.